This TCR beta chain originates from a study of CD4 T cells in relation to SARS-CoV-2 and coronaviruses (dated by TCRdb to about 2021). Regarding the complete study: Shared crossreactive spike epitopes were mapped to their HLA restriction using patient-derived lymphoblastoid cell lines. The study assessed, at the TCR clonotype level, memory CD4+ T cell crossreactivity between SARS-CoV-2 and common cold coronavirus spike proteins. Samples from a few pre-COVID donors and the naive versus memory experiments were sequenced with the Adaptive Biotechnologies TCR-sequencing kit; other data were Illumina-based. Expansion assays from other donors in the study were sequenced with a different, Illumina-based TCR-beta assay.

CDR1 and CDR2, looked up from the germline V gene, are SGHRS and YFSETQ. V is shortened by 4 bases, J by 7 bases, and the region joining them spans 18 bases. The CDR3 numbers 14 residues from cysteine through phenylalanine. Just CDR3 DNA is preserved here, 42 bases in frame from base 1. Deep-resolution immunoSEQ TCR-beta sequencing was performed on DNA from uncultured naive and memory CD4+ T cells. The paper's processing steps were these. During preprocessing, nonproductive sequences were removed, along with CDR3s that did not begin with C, did not end with F or W, or were shorter than 7 amino acids. Cultured and uncultured naive and memory CD4+ repertoires were searched for previously identified spike- and CEF-reactive CDR3s. Pairwise Levenshtein distance, computed with the stringdist R package after three terminal residues were trimmed from each end, was used as the measure of CDR3 homology. The table was pulled from immuneACCESS by TCRdb, which kept in-frame rearrangements only. Such tables lose some clones; where checked, under half of the loss comes from unresolved V genes, and the rest has no known cause. That table gives V, J and clone size, and the DNA gave D and trimming. This sample lists around 56,000 clones; 80% to 90% were detected once. About 1.5% of the sample is taken by the ten largest.

CD4+ T cells from unexposed donors were collected before the COVID-19 pandemic (2011-2018). Naive and memory CD4+ T cells were separated from cryopreserved PBMCs through CD4 enrichment, which was followed by EasySep naive CD4+ T cell enrichment. Leukapheresis product for the unexposed donors was bought commercially. Ficoll-Paque PLUS gradient centrifugation was used to isolate PBMCs from leukapheresis product or whole blood. PBMCs were either used fresh in the expansion assay or cryopreserved at -140 degrees C. The QIAamp Micro DNA Kit was used to extract genomic DNA from the CD4+ T cells. What the study reported, not specific to this receptor: Sequencing naive versus memory cells indicated that the assay picks up memory recall responses, not primary responses primed during culture. The study was limited by small numbers of patients and tested TCRs. Compared with monoreactive clones, crossreactive clones had significantly weaker SARS-CoV-2-driven expansion, a result consistent with antigenic imprinting. Crossreactivity analysis was centred on spike protein, so crossreactivity against other viral proteins was not assessed. Because no donor provided both pre-pandemic and post-infection samples, tracing the source of pre-existing responses was limited. In about two thirds of donors, memory CD4+ clonotypes turned up that crossrecognized SARS-CoV-2 and at least one common cold coronavirus spike.

A note on this clone: Its antigen remains unidentified. Base qualities are missing; no much larger clone stands one base away.

The sequence joins TRBV5-1 to TRBJ2-7; the D gene may be TRBD1 or TRBD2, since each aligns over 5 bases. Sequenced sample: memory CD4+ T cells from PBMCs. According to the study, the label for this sample's cell subset or site signals: memory (non-naive) CD4+ T cells. The origin of this receptor is a human donor in good health. The bases read TGCGCCAGCAGCATCCGGGACGGTGTTGGGGAGCAGTACTTC. Its translation is CASSIRDGVGEQYF.